This TCR beta chain was sequenced in a study of radiation and T cells in renal cell carcinoma. Study-wide findings and caveats: In blood, top tumor clones expanded by 2 weeks, shrinking by 4. Irradiated tumors held more dominant CDR3 motifs than control tumors.

Some clones are missing from TCRdb's copy, which holds only in-frame ones; the method was immunoSEQ multiplex PCR. The table records about 9,300 clones, almost 65% of them present only once. The table lists this clone with a count of one. What it binds is not known. CDR1 is MDHEN and CDR2 is SYDVKM in the germline V gene. Trimming took off 5 bases at V and 3 bases at J, with 13 bases between the two ends. CDR3 length equals 15 residues. The sample's treatment: 15 Gy SBRT to primary tumor, nephrectomy 4 weeks later. The sequence came from a woman between 50 and 59 years old with renal cell carcinoma. This chain joins TRBV28 and TRBJ2-2; D unresolved. The sample here was tumor tissue, taken from a patient whose treatment included radiotherapy and nephrectomy. In DNA, the CDR3 is TGTGCCAGCAGTGGGCCCCTGGCAGACACCGGGGAGCTGTTTTTT. This sequence encodes CASSGPLADTGELFF.